This TCR beta chain is from a study of shared clonotypes between healthy human individuals. Assay used: immunoSEQ multiplex PCR; TCRdb lists only in-frame clones, some missing. The sample lists about 980,000 clones; roughly 72% were seen once. Deletions cut 4 bases from V and 6 bases from J, with 15 bases between. The CDR3 runs to 14 residues. The germline V gene encodes CDR1 SGHDN and CDR2 FVKESK. This TCR was sampled from a young man in good health. V usage is TRBV14 and J usage is TRBJ1-1; D is possibly TRBD1 (5 bases). Specimen: memory CD4+ T cells sorted from blood. Indicated subset: CD45RA-negative fraction. In nucleotides, the CDR3 is TGTGCCAGCAGCCCCCCAATGGGGCACGCTGAAGCTTTCTTT. It is translated as CASSPPMGHAEAFF. Combining the CDR3 with reference TRBV14 and TRBJ1-1 gives the whole variable domain EAGVTQFPSHSVIEKGQTVTLRCDPISGHDNLYWYRRVMGKEIKFLLHFVKESKQDESGMPNNRFLAERTGGTYSTLKVQPAELEDSGVYFCASSPPMGHAEAFFGQGTRLTVV.